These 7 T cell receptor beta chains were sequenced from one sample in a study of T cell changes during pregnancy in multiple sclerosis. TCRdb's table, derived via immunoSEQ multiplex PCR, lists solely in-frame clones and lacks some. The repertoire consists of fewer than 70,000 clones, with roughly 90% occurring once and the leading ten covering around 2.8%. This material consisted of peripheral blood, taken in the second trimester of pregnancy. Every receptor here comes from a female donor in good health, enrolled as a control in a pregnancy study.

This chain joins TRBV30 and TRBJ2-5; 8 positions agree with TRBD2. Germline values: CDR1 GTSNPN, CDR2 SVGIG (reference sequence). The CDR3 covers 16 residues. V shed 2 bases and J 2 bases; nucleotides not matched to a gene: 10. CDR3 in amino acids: CAWSLGGAAGQETQYF. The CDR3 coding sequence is TGTGCCTGGAGTCTCGGGGGGGCGGCGGGACAAGAGACCCAGTACTTC.

This CDR3 reads CATSRGPRGIQETQYF. CDR3 DNA sequence: TGTGCCACCAGCAGAGGCCCTCGCGGGATACAAGAGACCCAGTACTTC. This chain uses TRBV15 with TRBJ2-5, with D possibly matching TRBD2 (6 bases). Germline-derived CDR1 and CDR2 are LNHNV and YYDKDF (reference sequence). V was pared by 1 base and J by 2 bases, with 14 bases between. The CDR3 totals 16 residues. Full variable domain (rest looked up from reference TRBV15 and TRBJ2-5): DAMVIQNPRYQVTQFGKPVTLSCSQTLNHNVMYWYQQKSSQAPKLLFHYYDKDFNNEADTPDNFQSRRPNTSFCFLDIRSPGLGDTAMYLCATSRGPRGIQETQYFGPGTRLLVL.

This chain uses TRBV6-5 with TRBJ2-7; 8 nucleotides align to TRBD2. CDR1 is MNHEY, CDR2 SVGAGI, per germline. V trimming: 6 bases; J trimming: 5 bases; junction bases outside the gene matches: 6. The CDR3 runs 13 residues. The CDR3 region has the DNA TGTGCCAGCAGCGGGGGGGGGATACACGAGCAGTACTTC. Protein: CASSGGGIHEQYF.

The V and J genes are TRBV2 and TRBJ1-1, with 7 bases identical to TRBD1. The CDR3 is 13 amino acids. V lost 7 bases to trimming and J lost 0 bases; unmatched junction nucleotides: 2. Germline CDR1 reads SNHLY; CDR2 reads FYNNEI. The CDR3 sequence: CASKGGLNTEAFF. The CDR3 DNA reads TGTGCCAGCAAAGGGGGCTTGAACACTGAAGCTTTCTTT.

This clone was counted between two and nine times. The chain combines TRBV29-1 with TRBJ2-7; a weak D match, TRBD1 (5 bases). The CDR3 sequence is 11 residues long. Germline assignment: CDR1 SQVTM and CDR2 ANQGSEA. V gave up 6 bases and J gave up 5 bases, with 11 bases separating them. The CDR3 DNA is TGCAGCGTGGTGACAGAAAACGAGCAGTACTTC. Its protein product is CSVVTENEQYF.

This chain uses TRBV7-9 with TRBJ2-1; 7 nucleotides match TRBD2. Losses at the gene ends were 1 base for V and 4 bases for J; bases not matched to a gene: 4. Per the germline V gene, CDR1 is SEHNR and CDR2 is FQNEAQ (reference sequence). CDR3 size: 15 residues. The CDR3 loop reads CASSLVLAVYNEQFF. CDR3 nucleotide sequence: TGTGCCAGCAGCTTAGTTCTAGCGGTGTACAATGAGCAGTTCTTC.

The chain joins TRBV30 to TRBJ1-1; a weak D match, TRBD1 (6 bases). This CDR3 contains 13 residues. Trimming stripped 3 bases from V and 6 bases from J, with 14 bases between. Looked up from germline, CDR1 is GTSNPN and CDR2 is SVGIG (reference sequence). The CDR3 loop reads CAWRRGTSPEAFF. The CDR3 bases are TGTGCCTGGAGAAGAGGGACAAGCCCTGAAGCTTTCTTT. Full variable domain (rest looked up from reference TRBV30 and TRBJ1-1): SQTIHQWPATLVQPVGSPLSLECTVEGTSNPNLYWYRQAAGRGLQLLFYSVGIGQISSEVPQNLSASRPQDRQFILSSKKLLLSDSGFYLCAWRRGTSPEAFFGQGTRLTVV.